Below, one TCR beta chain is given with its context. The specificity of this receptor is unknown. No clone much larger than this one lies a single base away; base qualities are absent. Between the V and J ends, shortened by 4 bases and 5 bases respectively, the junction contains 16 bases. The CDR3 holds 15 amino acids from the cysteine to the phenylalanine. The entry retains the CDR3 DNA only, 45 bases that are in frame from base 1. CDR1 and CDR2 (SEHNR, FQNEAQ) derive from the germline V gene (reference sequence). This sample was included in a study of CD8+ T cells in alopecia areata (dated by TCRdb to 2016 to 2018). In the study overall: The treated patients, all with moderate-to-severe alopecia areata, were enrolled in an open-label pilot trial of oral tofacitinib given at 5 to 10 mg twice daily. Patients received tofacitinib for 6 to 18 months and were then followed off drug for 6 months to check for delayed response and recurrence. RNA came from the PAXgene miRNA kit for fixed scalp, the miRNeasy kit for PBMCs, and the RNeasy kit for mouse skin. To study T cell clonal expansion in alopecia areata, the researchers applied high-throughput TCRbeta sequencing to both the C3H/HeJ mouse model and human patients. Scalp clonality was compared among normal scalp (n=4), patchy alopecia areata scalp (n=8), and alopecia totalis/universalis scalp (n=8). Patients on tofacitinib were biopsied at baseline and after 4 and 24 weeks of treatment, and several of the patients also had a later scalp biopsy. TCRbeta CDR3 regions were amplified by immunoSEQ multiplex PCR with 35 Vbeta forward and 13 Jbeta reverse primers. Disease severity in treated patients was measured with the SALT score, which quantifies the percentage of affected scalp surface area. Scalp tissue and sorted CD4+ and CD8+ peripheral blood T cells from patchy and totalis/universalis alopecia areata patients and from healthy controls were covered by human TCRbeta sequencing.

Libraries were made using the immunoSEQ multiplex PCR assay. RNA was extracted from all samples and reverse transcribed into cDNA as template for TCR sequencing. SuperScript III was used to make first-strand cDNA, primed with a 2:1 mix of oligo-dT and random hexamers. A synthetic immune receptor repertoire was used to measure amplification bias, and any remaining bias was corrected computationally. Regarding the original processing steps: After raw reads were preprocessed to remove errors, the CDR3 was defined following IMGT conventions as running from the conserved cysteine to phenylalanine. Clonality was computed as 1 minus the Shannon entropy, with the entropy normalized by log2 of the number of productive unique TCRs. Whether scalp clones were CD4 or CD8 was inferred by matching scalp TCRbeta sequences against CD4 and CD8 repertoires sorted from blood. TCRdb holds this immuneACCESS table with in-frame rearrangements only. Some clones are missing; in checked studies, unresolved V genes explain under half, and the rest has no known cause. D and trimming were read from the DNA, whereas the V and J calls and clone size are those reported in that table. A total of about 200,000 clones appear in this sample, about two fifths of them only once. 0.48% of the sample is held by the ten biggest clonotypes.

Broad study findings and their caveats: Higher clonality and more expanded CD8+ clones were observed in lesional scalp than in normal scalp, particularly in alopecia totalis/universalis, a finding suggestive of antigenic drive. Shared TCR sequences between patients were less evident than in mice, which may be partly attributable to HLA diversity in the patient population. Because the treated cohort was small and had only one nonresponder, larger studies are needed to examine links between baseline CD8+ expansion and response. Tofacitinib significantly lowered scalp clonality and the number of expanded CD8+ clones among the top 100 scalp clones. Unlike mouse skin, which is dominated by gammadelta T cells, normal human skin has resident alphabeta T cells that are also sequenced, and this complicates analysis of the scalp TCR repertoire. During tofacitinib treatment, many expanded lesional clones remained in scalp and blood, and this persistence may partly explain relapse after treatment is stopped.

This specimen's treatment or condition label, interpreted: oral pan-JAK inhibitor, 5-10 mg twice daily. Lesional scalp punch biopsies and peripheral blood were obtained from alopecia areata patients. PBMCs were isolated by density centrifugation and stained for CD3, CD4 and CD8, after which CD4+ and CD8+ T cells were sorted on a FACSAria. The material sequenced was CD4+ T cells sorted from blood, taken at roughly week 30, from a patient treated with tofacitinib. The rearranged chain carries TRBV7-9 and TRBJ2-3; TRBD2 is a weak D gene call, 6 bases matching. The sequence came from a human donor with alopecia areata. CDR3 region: CASSYPARGLDTQYF. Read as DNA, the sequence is TGTGCCAGCAGCTACCCCGCGCGGGGATTAGATACGCAGTATTTT.